These 30 T cell receptor beta chains were all obtained from the same sample, sequenced in a study of blood T cell repertoires in COVID-19. Profiling relied on immunoSEQ multiplex PCR, and the TCRdb table lists in-frame clones only, not all of them. The profile shows 9,500 to 11,000 clones, over 70% of them singletons. Material for sequencing was peripheral blood. All receptors derive from a human donor in a cohort sampled during active COVID-19.

In its sample, this clone was seen once. V usage is TRBV19 and J usage is TRBJ1-1; weak D call: TRBD1 (6 bases). This CDR3 region has 14 residues. CDR1 and CDR2 from the germline V gene are LNHDA and SQIVND (reference sequence). V was shortened by 4 bases and J by 0 bases, with 9 bases between the two germline ends. The CDR3 protein is CASSKGHLNTEAFF. DNA for the CDR3: TGTGCCAGTAGTAAGGGACATCTGAACACTGAAGCTTTCTTT.

The chain couples TRBV5-1 to TRBJ2-7; TRBD2 matches 7 bases. V lost 3 bases and J lost 2; bases outside the gene matches: 8. The CDR3 has 15 amino acids. CDR1 and CDR2 from the germline V gene are SGHRS and YFSETQ. The CDR3 protein is CASSWTGAGTYEQYF. CDR3 nucleotide sequence: TGCGCCAGCAGCTGGACGGGAGCGGGGACCTACGAGCAGTACTTC. Combining the CDR3 with reference TRBV5-1 and TRBJ2-7 gives the whole variable domain KAGVTQTPRYLIKTRGQQVTLSCSPISGHRSVSWYQQTPGQGLQFLFEYFSETQRNKGNFPGRFSGRQFSNSRSEMNVSTLELGDSALYLCASSWTGAGTYEQYFGPGTRLTVT.

J is TRBJ2-3 and V is TRBV28, with 8 bases aligning to TRBD1. J was trimmed by 2 bases and V by 6 bases; bases with no gene match: 10. CDR3 length: 16 amino acids. CDR1 MDHEN and CDR2 SYDVKM come from the germline V gene. The CDR3 DNA reads as TGTGCCAGCAGCGGGGCGGACAGGGCCTCCACAGATACGCAGTATTTT. This gives the protein CASSGADRASTDTQYF.

This chain joins TRBV5-6 and TRBJ1-2, with 10 bases matching TRBD1. The CDR3 runs to 15 residues. The ends lost 0 bases at V and 6 bases at J; junction bases unmatched: 5. Per germline, CDR1 SGHDT and CDR2 YYEEEE. CDR3 nucleotides: TGTGCCAGCAGCTTGGACATAGGGACAGGGGATGGCTACACCTTC. Encoded protein: CASSLDIGTGDGYTF.

V and J are TRBV1 and TRBJ1-5; the table calls TRBD1, which could not be checked here. TRBV1 is shown as a pseudogene. The CDR3 extends over 13 amino acids. In DNA form, the CDR3 reads TGCACCAGCAGCGGGACAGGGAACCAGCCCCAGCATTTT. It yields the protein CTSSGTGNQPQHF.

This clone has a single count. The rearrangement uses TRBV21-1 and TRBJ1-5; no DNA check was done on the table's D call, TRBD1. TRBV21-1 is noted as a pseudogene. This CDR3 region has 18 residues. The CDR3 sequence is CASSKKMGPNYSNQPQHF. The DNA of the CDR3 is TGTGCCAGCAGCAAAAAGATGGGGCCTAACTATAGCAATCAGCCCCAGCATTTT.

This clone was seen only a few times. This sequence joins TRBV7-8 and TRBJ2-7; maybe TRBD2 (5 bases). CDR1 SGHVS and CDR2 FQNEAQ come from the germline V gene. The CDR3 spans 15 residues. Trimming pared 0 bases from V and 3 bases from J, leaving 12 bases between. DNA of the CDR3: TGTGCCAGCAGCTTAGCTCGAGGGTCTCTCTACGAGCAGTACTTC. It specifies CASSLARGSLYEQYF. Together with reference TRBV7-8 and TRBJ2-7, the CDR3 gives the full variable domain: GAGVSQSPRYKVAKRGQDVALRCDPISGHVSLFWYQQALGQGPEFLTYFQNEAQLDKSGLPSDRFFAERPEGSVSTLKIQRTQQEDSAVYLCASSLARGSLYEQYFGPGTRLTVT.

The sample holds one count of this clone. The chain is built from TRBV5-5 and TRBJ2-3, with a weak D call TRBD2 (6 bases). This CDR3 has 14 residues. CDR1 is SGHKS, CDR2 YYEKEE, per germline (reference sequence). Trimming pared 4 bases from V and 4 bases from J, leaving 13 bases between. As DNA, the CDR3 is TGTGCCAGCAGCCGGGGGTGGGAGTCAGATACGCAGTATTTT. Its translation is CASSRGWESDTQYF.

This chain joins TRBV15 and TRBJ1-1, with D possibly TRBD1 on 6 matching bases. Germline CDR1 reads LNHNV; CDR2 reads YYDKDF (reference sequence). The CDR3 runs to 16 residues. V was shortened by 0 bases and J by 2 bases, with 13 bases between the two germline ends. Here the CDR3 DNA reads TGTGCCACCAGCAGAGACCGACAGGTTTTTAACACTGAAGCTTTCTTT. Its translation is CATSRDRQVFNTEAFF.

V is TRBV19 and J is TRBJ1-6; D possibly corresponds to TRBD1 (5 bases). The germline V gene has CDR1 LNHDA and CDR2 SQIVND (reference sequence). V was trimmed by 6 bases and J by 5 bases, leaving 14 bases between them. The CDR3 runs to 15 residues. The CDR3: CASRSPVGDNSPLHF. CDR3 DNA: TGTGCCAGTAGATCCCCGGTAGGGGATAATTCACCCCTCCACTTT.

Here the CDR3 reads CASSPMSGKSLHGYTF. The CDR3 region has the DNA TGTGCCAGCAGCCCAATGTCAGGAAAAAGCTTACATGGCTACACCTTC. The chain employs TRBV11-2 and TRBJ1-2; D gene unclear. The CDR3 loop spans 16 amino acids. In germline, CDR1 is SGHAT, CDR2 FQNNGV. V shed 5 bases and J shed 6 bases, with 22 bases lying between them.

The V gene is TRBV7-9, the J gene TRBJ2-5; tentatively, D is TRBD2 (7 bases). V gave up 5 bases and J gave up 1 base, with 17 bases separating them. This CDR3 is 16 amino acids long. Germline V gives CDR1 SEHNR, CDR2 FQNEAQ (reference sequence). CDR3 amino acids: CASSARGGSVQETQYF. CDR3 bases: TGTGCCAGCAGCGCCCGCGGGGGCTCGGTCCAAGAGACCCAGTACTTC.

The chain recombines TRBV29-1 with TRBJ1-2; a weak D match, TRBD1 (6 bases). V dropped 8 bases and J dropped 5 bases, with 18 bases sitting between them. Germline lookup yields CDR1 SQVTM and CDR2 ANQGSEA. The CDR3 consists of 13 residues. The CDR3 region is CSTRGGADYGYTF. The CDR3 DNA reads as TGCAGCACCCGGGGGGGGGCCGATTATGGCTACACCTTC.

There are a few counts of this clone. The chain combines TRBV2 with TRBJ2-1; 10 bases are shared with TRBD2. This CDR3 spans 15 amino acids. J lost 0 bases, V lost 5 bases, and 1 base had no gene match. The germline CDR1 and CDR2 sequences are SNHLY and FYNNEI. CDR3 residues: CASSSSGSSYNEQFF. CDR3 coding DNA: TGTGCCAGCAGTTCTAGCGGGAGCTCCTACAATGAGCAGTTCTTC.

This clone was seen a few times. The chain joins TRBV2 to TRBJ2-5; 8 bases match TRBD1. The CDR3 extends over 15 amino acids. Trimming cost V 5 bases and J 4 bases; bases outside gene matches: 9. CDR1 is SNHLY, CDR2 FYNNEI, per germline. This CDR3 is CASSPDRGVGETQYF. The CDR3 DNA reads as TGTGCCAGCAGTCCTGACAGGGGTGTCGGAGAGACCCAGTACTTC.

The chain couples TRBV14 to TRBJ2-2; no firm D call. The germline V gene has CDR1 SGHDN and CDR2 FVKESK. The CDR3 loop spans 13 amino acids. V dropped 4 bases and J dropped 1 base, with 4 bases sitting between them. CDR3 DNA: TGTGCCAGCAGCCCCGTGAACACCGGGGAGCTGTTTTTT. Its translation: CASSPVNTGELFF. Using reference TRBV14 and TRBJ2-2 for the parts outside the CDR3, the full variable domain is EAGVTQFPSHSVIEKGQTVTLRCDPISGHDNLYWYRRVMGKEIKFLLHFVKESKQDESGMPNNRFLAERTGGTYSTLKVQPAELEDSGVYFCASSPVNTGELFFGEGSRLTVL.

The J gene is TRBJ2-3, the V gene TRBV30, with a tentative D call TRBD1 (5 bases). The V gene lost 4 bases and the J gene lost 0 bases, with 20 bases spanning the gap. The V gene's germline CDR1 is GTSNPN and CDR2 SVGIG (reference sequence). The CDR3 length is 17 residues. DNA of the CDR3: TGTGCCTGGACTTCAGGCAGGGCGAAATCTAGCACAGATACGCAGTATTTT. Encoded protein: CAWTSGRAKSSTDTQYF.

The gene calls are TRBV5-3 and TRBJ2-3, with 9 nucleotides matching TRBD2. TRBV5-3 is identified as an open reading frame with a role that is uncertain. The CDR3 runs to 15 residues. Trimming cost V 2 bases and J 6 bases; bases outside gene matches: 7. The CDR3 loop reads CARSFSGRAGDTQYF. For the CDR3, the DNA is TGTGCCAGAAGCTTTAGCGGGAGAGCTGGGGATACGCAGTATTTT.

This chain links TRBV27 with TRBJ2-1; TRBD2 agrees at 9 bases. The CDR3 consists of 15 residues. J gave up 5 bases and V 2 bases, and 4 bases lay outside the gene matches. Germline lookup yields CDR1 MNHEY and CDR2 SMNVEV (reference sequence). The DNA for the CDR3 is TGTGCCAGCAGTTTAGCGGGACTAGCCAACAATGAGCAGTTCTTC. Protein: CASSLAGLANNEQFF.

The chain uses TRBV7-8 and TRBJ2-1, with 8 nucleotides matching TRBD2. Germline loops: CDR1 SGHVS, CDR2 FQNEAQ. The CDR3 is 12 amino acids. After removal of 5 bases from V and 10 bases from J, the junction contained 4 bases not matched to a gene. The CDR3 nucleotides read TGTGCCAGCAGCACTAGCGGAAAAGAGCAGTTCTTC. Protein: CASSTSGKEQFF.

This chain uses TRBV28 with TRBJ2-7, with a tentative D call TRBD2 (5 bases). V lost 5 bases and J lost 2, with 13 bases in between. Germline loops: CDR1 MDHEN, CDR2 SYDVKM. The CDR3 runs to 14 residues. The CDR3 loop is CASSGEGRAYEQYF. The CDR3 region has the DNA TGTGCCAGCAGTGGAGAGGGCCGCGCCTACGAGCAGTACTTC.

This clone was detected once. V is TRBV7-3 and J is TRBJ2-5; 9 positions agree with TRBD2. Germline V gene data show CDR1 as SGHTA and CDR2 as FQGTGA. V lost 5 bases, J lost 4 bases, and 8 bases stayed unmatched. The CDR3 is made up of 15 amino acids. CDR3 nucleotides: TGTGCCAGCAGCCCATTAGCGGGAGTGGGAGAGACCCAGTACTTC. Its protein product is CASSPLAGVGETQYF.

The chain links TRBV19 to TRBJ2-6; D perhaps matches TRBD2 (6 bases). Trimming removed 8 bases from V and 1 base from J, with 15 bases in between. Per the germline V gene, CDR1 is LNHDA and CDR2 is SQIVND (reference sequence). This CDR3 contains 16 residues. The DNA of the CDR3 is TGTGCCAGTGTGGAGGGTGGGGCATCTGGGGCCAACGTCCTGACTTTC. This encodes CASVEGGASGANVLTF.

The chain joins TRBV5-1 to TRBJ2-7, with a tentative D call TRBD2 (5 bases). Per germline, CDR1 SGHRS and CDR2 YFSETQ. This CDR3 has 14 amino acids. V was clipped by 4 bases and J by 1 base, with 12 bases between them. In nucleotides, the CDR3 is TGCGCCAGCAGCGTTGAACTAGATTCCTACGAGCAGTACTTC. This gives the protein CASSVELDSYEQYF.

The V and J genes are TRBV28 and TRBJ1-5; D uncertain. The V end was cut by 5 bases, the J end by 2 bases, with 16 bases between. The CDR3 consists of 16 residues. Germline-derived CDR1 and CDR2 are MDHEN and SYDVKM. The CDR3 nucleotides read TGTGCCAGCAGTCCCCATGGCAGGTACGGCAATCAGCCCCAGCATTTT. It codes for CASSPHGRYGNQPQHF.

The CDR3 region is CASSPTRLAGGGEQFF. The CDR3 bases are TGTGCCAGCAGCCCCACCCGACTAGCGGGAGGGGGTGAGCAGTTCTTC. This rearrangement joins TRBV7-2 to TRBJ2-1; TRBD2 matches 14 bases. J lost 9 bases, V lost 5 bases, and 9 bases had no gene match. The CDR3 runs 16 residues. Germline V gene data show CDR1 as SGHTA and CDR2 as FQGNSA.

J is TRBJ2-3 and V is TRBV2, with D possibly being TRBD2 (6 bases). The CDR3 length is 14 residues. Per the germline V gene, CDR1 is SNHLY and CDR2 is FYNNEI. V was pared by 7 bases and J by 2 bases, with 13 bases between. CDR3 DNA sequence: TGTGCCAGCATTCAGACTAGGGACACAGATACGCAGTATTTT. The encoded protein is CASIQTRDTDTQYF.

The rearrangement links TRBV4-1 to TRBJ2-5; no definite D call. From germline, CDR1 is MGHRA and CDR2 YSYEKL. The V and J ends lost 1 base and 4 bases respectively, with 7 bases between them. This CDR3 region has 13 residues. CDR3 amino acids: CASSQALSETQYF. The CDR3 DNA follows: TGCGCCAGCAGCCAAGCTCTCTCAGAGACCCAGTACTTC.

The genes are TRBV7-6 and TRBJ2-3; 11 nucleotides match TRBD2. Germline V gene sequence: CDR1 SGHVS, CDR2 FNYEAQ. The CDR3 covers 16 residues. The junction had 4 bases not matched to a gene; V was cut back by 1 base and J by 4 bases. The CDR3 DNA is TGTGCCAGCAGCTTAGTAGGGACTAGCGGTTCAGATACGCAGTATTTT. Protein sequence: CASSLVGTSGSDTQYF.

V is TRBV18 and J is TRBJ2-1; 12 bases map to TRBD2. Germline CDR1 and CDR2: KGHSH and LQKENI. The CDR3 has 15 residues. The V gene end was trimmed by 0 bases and the J gene end by 8 bases; junction bases not matched to a gene: 2. As DNA, the CDR3 is TGTGCCAGCTCACCACCGACTAGCGGGAGCCATGAGCAGTTCTTC. This translates into CASSPPTSGSHEQFF.